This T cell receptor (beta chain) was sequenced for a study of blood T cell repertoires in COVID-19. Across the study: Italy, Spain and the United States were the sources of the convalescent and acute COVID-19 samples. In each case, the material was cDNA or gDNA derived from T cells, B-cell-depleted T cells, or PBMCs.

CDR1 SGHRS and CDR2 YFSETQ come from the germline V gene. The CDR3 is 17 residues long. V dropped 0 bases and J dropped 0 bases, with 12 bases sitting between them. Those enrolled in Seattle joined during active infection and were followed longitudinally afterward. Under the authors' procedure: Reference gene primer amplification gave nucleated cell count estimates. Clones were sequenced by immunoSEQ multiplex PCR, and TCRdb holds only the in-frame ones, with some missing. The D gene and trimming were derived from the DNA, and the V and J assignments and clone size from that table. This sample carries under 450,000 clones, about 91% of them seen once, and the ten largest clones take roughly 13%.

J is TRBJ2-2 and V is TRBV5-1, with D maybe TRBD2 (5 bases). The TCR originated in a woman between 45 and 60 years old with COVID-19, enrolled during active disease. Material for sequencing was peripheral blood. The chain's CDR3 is CASSLGSGLSNTGELFF. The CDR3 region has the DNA TGCGCCAGCAGCTTGGGATCCGGACTTTCGAACACCGGGGAGCTGTTTTTT.